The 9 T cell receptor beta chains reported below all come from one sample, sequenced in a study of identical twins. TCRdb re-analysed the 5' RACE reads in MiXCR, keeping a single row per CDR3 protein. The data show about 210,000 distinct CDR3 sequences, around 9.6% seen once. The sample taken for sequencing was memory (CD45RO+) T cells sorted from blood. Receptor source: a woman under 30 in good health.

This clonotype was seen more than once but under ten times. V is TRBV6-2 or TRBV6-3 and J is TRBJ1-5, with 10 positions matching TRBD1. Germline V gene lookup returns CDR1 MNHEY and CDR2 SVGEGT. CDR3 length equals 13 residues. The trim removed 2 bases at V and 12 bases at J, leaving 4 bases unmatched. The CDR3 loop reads CASSYTGTGVQHF. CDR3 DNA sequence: TGTGCCAGCAGTTACACCGGGACAGGGGTCCAGCATTTT.

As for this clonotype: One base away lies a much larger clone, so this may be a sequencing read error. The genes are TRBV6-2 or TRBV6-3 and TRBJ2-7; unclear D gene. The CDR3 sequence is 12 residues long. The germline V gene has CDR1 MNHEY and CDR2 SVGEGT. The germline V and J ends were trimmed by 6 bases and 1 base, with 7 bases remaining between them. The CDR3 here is CASSRRSYEQYF. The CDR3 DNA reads TGTGCCAGCAGCCGGAGATCCTACGAGCAGTACTTC.

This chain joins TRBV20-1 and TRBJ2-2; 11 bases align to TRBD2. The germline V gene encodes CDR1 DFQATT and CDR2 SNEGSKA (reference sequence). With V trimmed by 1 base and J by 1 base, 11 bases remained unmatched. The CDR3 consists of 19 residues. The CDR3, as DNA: TGCAGTGCTAGAGGAATAGCGGGGGGGCGGACGCAGAACACCGGGGAGCTGTTTTTT. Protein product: CSARGIAGGRTQNTGELFF.

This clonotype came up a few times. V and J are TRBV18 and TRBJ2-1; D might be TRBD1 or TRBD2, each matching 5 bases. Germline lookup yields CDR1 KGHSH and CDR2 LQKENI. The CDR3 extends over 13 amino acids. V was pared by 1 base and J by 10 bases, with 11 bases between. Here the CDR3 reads CASSPQGTGEQFF. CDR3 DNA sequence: TGTGCCAGCTCACCACAGGGGACCGGGGAGCAGTTCTTC.

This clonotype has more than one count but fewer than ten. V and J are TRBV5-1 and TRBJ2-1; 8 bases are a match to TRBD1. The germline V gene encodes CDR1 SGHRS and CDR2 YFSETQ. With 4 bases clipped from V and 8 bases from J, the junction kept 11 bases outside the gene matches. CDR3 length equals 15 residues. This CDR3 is CASSGTWTGIDEQFF. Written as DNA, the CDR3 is TGCGCCAGCAGCGGCACATGGACAGGGATCGATGAGCAGTTCTTC. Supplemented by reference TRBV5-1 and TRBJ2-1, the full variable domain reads KAGVTQTPRYLIKTRGQQVTLSCSPISGHRSVSWYQQTPGQGLQFLFEYFSETQRNKGNFPGRFSGRQFSNSRSEMNVSTLELGDSALYLCASSGTWTGIDEQFFGPGTRLTVL.

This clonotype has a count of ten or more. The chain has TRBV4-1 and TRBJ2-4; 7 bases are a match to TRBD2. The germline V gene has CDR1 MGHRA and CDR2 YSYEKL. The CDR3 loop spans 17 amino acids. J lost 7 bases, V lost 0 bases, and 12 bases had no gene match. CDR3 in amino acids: CASSQEGIEAGRNIQYF. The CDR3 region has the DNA TGCGCCAGCAGCCAAGAGGGTATCGAAGCGGGGAGGAACATTCAGTACTTC.

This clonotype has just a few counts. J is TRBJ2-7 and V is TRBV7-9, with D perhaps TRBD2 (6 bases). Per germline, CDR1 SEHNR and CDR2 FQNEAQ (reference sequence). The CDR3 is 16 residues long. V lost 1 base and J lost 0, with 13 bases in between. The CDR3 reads CASSLVGGRGSYEQYF. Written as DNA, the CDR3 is TGTGCCAGCAGCTTAGTTGGCGGGCGGGGCTCCTACGAGCAGTACTTC.

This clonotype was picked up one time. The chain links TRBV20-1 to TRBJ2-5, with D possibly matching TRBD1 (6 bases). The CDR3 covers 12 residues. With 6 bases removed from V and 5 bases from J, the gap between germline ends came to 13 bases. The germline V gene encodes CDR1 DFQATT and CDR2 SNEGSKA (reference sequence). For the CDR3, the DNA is TGCAGTGCCATCCAGGGGCGGGAGACCCAGTACTTC. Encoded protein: CSAIQGRETQYF.

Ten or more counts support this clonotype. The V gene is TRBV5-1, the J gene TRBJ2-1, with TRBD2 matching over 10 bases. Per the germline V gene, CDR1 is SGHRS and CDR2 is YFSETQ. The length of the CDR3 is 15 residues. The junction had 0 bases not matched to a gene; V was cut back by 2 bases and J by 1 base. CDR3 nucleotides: TGCGCCAGCAGCTTTAGCGGGGGGTCCTACAATGAGCAGTTCTTC. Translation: CASSFSGGSYNEQFF.